One sample yielded the 15 T cell receptor beta chains listed below, sequenced in a study of blood T cell repertoires in COVID-19. Libraries were prepared by immunoSEQ multiplex PCR; TCRdb keeps only in-frame clonotypes and omits some of them. The top ten clones hold over 2.5% of a sample with some 200,000 clones, 70% to 90% of them seen once. Sequencing used peripheral blood. The receptor source for this set is a man aged 50-60 years who had recovered from COVID-19.

The chain employs TRBV19 and TRBJ1-6; perhaps TRBD1 as D (5 bases). The V and J ends lost 6 bases and 5 bases respectively, with 11 bases between them. The CDR3 is 14 amino acids. CDR1 is LNHDA and CDR2 is SQIVND in the germline V gene (reference sequence). The CDR3 sequence: CASRETADNSPLHF. DNA for the CDR3: TGTGCCAGTAGGGAGACAGCCGATAATTCACCCCTCCACTTT.

V and J are TRBV28 and TRBJ2-7; D may be TRBD2 (5 bases). V was pared by 3 bases and J by 2 bases, with 14 bases between. Germline lookup yields CDR1 MDHEN and CDR2 SYDVKM. There are 15 residues in the CDR3. The CDR3 region has the DNA TGTGCCAGCAGTTTGCCCCCGGGAAGGACCTACGAGCAGTACTTC. Translating gives CASSLPPGRTYEQYF.

The chain uses TRBV5-1 and TRBJ2-7; D remains unclear. V was cut by 0 bases and J by 7 bases, with 8 bases left in between. This CDR3 has 12 amino acids. From germline, CDR1 is SGHRS and CDR2 YFSETQ. CDR3 sequence (DNA): TGCGCCAGCAGCTTGGAGCGTGGGGAGCAGTACTTC. It is translated as CASSLERGEQYF. The variable domain in full, with the rest retrieved from reference TRBV5-1 and TRBJ2-7, is KAGVTQTPRYLIKTRGQQVTLSCSPISGHRSVSWYQQTPGQGLQFLFEYFSETQRNKGNFPGRFSGRQFSNSRSEMNVSTLELGDSALYLCASSLERGEQYFGPGTRLTVT.

The V and J genes are TRBV7-9 and TRBJ1-2, with unresolved D. Germline assignment: CDR1 SEHNR and CDR2 FQNEAQ (reference sequence). The CDR3 sequence is 13 residues long. V lost 1 base, J lost 4 bases, and 7 bases lay in between. The CDR3 is CASSLVGGYGYTF. CDR3 bases: TGTGCCAGCAGCTTAGTCGGCGGCTATGGCTACACCTTC. Complete variable domain (other parts from reference TRBV7-9 and TRBJ1-2): DTGVSQNPRHKITKRGQNVTFRCDPISEHNRLYWYRQTLGQGPEFLTYFQNEAQLEKSRLLSDRFSAERPKGSFSTLEIQRTEQGDSAMYLCASSLVGGYGYTFGSGTRLTVV.

This clone came up many times. This sequence joins TRBV27 and TRBJ2-3, with TRBD2 matching over 12 bases. The length of the CDR3 is 16 residues. CDR1 is MNHEY, CDR2 SMNVEV, per germline (reference sequence). V trimming: 3 bases; J trimming: 5 bases; junction bases outside the gene matches: 6. As DNA, the CDR3 is TGTGCCAGCAGTTTCCCTAGCGGGAGGGTTCAAGATACGCAGTATTTT. This gives the protein CASSFPSGRVQDTQYF.

This clone showed up just once. The chain is built from TRBV19 and TRBJ2-7, with D unclear. CDR1 LNHDA and CDR2 SQIVND come from the germline V gene (reference sequence). V was clipped by 4 bases and J by 0 bases, with 7 bases between them. This CDR3 is built from 13 residues. The CDR3 bases are TGTGCCAGTAGTACCCTAGGCTCCTACGAGCAGTACTTC. Protein sequence: CASSTLGSYEQYF.

This chain uses TRBV5-5 with TRBJ2-7; weak D call: TRBD2 (5 bases). V was shortened by 3 bases and J by 0 bases, with 13 bases between the two germline ends. Germline CDR1 and CDR2: SGHKS and YYEKEE (reference sequence). The CDR3 sequence is 15 residues long. The CDR3 coding sequence is TGTGCCAGCAGCTCCAGGAGCGGAAGCTCCTACGAGCAGTACTTC. Encoded protein: CASSSRSGSSYEQYF.

The J gene is TRBJ2-7, the V gene TRBV28; a possible D gene is TRBD2 (6 bases). The V gene lost 2 bases and the J gene lost 7 bases, with 15 bases spanning the gap. The CDR3 contains 14 residues. Germline V lookup: CDR1 MDHEN, CDR2 SYDVKM. CDR3 loop: CASSLAGWIREQYF. The DNA of the CDR3 is TGTGCCAGCAGTTTAGCGGGATGGATACGGGAGCAGTACTTC.

The chain combines TRBV14 with TRBJ2-7; maybe TRBD2 (5 bases). The V gene lost 4 bases and the J gene lost 1 base, with 11 bases spanning the gap. This CDR3 spans 14 amino acids. Germline V CDR1 and CDR2: SGHDN, FVKESK. As DNA, the CDR3 is TGTGCCAGCAGCCGGAAACTAGAGTCCTACGAGCAGTACTTC. This gives the protein CASSRKLESYEQYF.

The V gene is TRBV3-1 (or the pseudogene TRBV3-2), the J gene TRBJ1-1, with D possibly TRBD1 on 5 matching bases. CDR3 length: 15 residues. V lost 0 bases to trimming and J lost 4 bases, with 12 bases between them. CDR1 LGHDT and CDR2 YNNKEL come from the germline V gene (reference sequence). As DNA, the CDR3 is TGTGCCAGCAGCCAAGAATACGGGGGAGTCACTGAAGCTTTCTTT. It translates to CASSQEYGGVTEAFF.

The chain combines TRBV27 with TRBJ2-3; no definite D call. Germline loops: CDR1 MNHEY, CDR2 SMNVEV (reference sequence). The CDR3 covers 12 residues. Trimming took 5 bases from V and 4 from J, leaving 7 bases between them. The CDR3 region has the DNA TGTGCCAGCAGTCCCCGCGCAGATACGCAGTATTTT. This sequence encodes CASSPRADTQYF.

The V and J genes are TRBV7-9 and TRBJ1-3; 8 bases map to TRBD1. The CDR3 totals 17 residues. With V trimmed by 2 bases and J by 4 bases, 10 bases remained unmatched. Germline lookup yields CDR1 SEHNR and CDR2 FQNEAQ (reference sequence). CDR3 in DNA: TGTGCCAGCAGCTTAACCCTACCGACAGGGGCCGGAAACACCATATATTTT. Translating gives CASSLTLPTGAGNTIYF.

The chain couples TRBV24-1 to TRBJ2-4, with 8 bases fitting TRBD1. This CDR3 comprises 14 residues. Trimming at V came to 4 bases and at J to 9 bases, leaving 7 bases not matched to a gene. The germline gives CDR1 KGHDR, CDR2 SFDVKD. The CDR3 coding sequence is TGTGCCACCAGTGAACCCGGACAGGGCGGCATTCAGTACTTC. Translation: CATSEPGQGGIQYF.

The chain joins TRBV5-1 to TRBJ2-7; no definite D call. V was trimmed by 0 bases and J by 4 bases, leaving 8 bases between them. The CDR3 sequence is 13 residues long. CDR1 and CDR2 (germline): SGHRS, YFSETQ. In nucleotides, the CDR3 is TGCGCCAGCAGCTTGGGAGTCCTATACGAGCAGTACTTC. This codes for CASSLGVLYEQYF.

The genes are TRBV5-4 and TRBJ2-2, with 9 nucleotides matching TRBD1. This CDR3 contains 13 residues. Germline trimming cut 10 bases from V and 4 bases from J; bases unmatched to any gene: 5. Looked up from germline, CDR1 is SGHNT and CDR2 is YYREEE (reference sequence). CDR3 sequence (DNA): TGTGCCGGGGGACAGGGCCTCACCGGGGAGCTGTTTTTT. Amino acids: CAGGQGLTGELFF.